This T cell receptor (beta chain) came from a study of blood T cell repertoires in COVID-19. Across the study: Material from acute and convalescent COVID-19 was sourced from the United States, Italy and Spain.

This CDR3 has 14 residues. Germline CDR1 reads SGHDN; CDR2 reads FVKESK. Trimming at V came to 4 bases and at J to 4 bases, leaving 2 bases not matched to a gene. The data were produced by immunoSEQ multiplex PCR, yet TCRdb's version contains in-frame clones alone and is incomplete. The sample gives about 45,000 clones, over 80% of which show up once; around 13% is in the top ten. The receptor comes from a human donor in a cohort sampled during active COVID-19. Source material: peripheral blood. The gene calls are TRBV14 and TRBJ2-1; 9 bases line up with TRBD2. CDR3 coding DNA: TGTGCCAGCAGCCGACTAGCGGAATACAATGAGCAGTTCTTC. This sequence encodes CASSRLAEYNEQFF.